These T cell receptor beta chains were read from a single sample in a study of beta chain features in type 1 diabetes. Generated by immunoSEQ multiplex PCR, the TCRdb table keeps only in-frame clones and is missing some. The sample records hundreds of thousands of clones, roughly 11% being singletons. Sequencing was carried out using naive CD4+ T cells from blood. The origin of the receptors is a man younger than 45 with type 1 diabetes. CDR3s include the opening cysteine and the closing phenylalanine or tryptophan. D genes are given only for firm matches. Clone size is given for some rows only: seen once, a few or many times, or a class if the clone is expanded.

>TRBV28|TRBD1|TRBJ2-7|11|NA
CASSQGYEQYF
TGTGCCAGCTCACAGGGGTACGAGCAGTACTTC
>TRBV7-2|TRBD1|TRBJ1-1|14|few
CASSGQGLIAEAFF
TGTGCCAGCAGCGGACAGGGGTTGATCGCTGAAGCTTTCTTT
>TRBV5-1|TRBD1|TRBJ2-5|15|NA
CASRQHRDREETQYF
TGCGCCAGCAGGCAACACCGGGACAGGGAAGAGACCCAGTACTTC
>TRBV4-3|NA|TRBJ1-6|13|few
CASSQDEGSGLHF
TGCGCCAGCAGCCAAGATGAGGGCAGTGGGCTCCACTTT
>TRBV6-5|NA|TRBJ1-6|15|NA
CASSRTGTVGSPLHF
TGTGCCAGCAGTCGCACGGGGACTGTGGGTTCACCCCTCCACTTT
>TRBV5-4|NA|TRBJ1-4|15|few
CASSLAGTVERKLFF
TGTGCCAGCAGCTTGGCCGGGACTGTGGAGCGGAAACTGTTTTTT
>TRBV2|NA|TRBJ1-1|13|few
CASILDSYTEAFF
TGTGCCAGCATACTGGACAGCTACACTGAAGCTTTCTTT
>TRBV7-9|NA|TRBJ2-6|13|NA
CASSFSGANVLTF
TGTGCCAGCAGCTTCTCCGGGGCCAACGTCCTGACTTTC
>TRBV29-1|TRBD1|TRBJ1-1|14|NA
CSTGQGARSTEAFF
TGCAGCACCGGACAGGGGGCTCGAAGCACTGAAGCTTTCTTT
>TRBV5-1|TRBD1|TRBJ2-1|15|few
CASSLDRTGENEQFF
TGCGCCAGCAGCTTGGACAGGACAGGGGAAAATGAGCAGTTCTTC
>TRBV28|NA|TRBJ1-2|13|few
CASSLGRGYGYTF
TGTGCCAGCAGTTTAGGCAGGGGCTATGGCTACACCTTC
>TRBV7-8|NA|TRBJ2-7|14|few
CASSFLRQGDEQYF
TGTGCCAGCAGCTTCTTGAGGCAGGGCGACGAGCAGTACTTC
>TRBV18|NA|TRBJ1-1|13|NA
CASSPAGDTEAFF
TGTGCCAGCTCACCGGCAGGGGACACTGAAGCTTTCTTT
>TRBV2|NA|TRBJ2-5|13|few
CASRAGVQETQYF
TGTGCCAGCAGGGCCGGGGTCCAAGAGACCCAGTACTTC
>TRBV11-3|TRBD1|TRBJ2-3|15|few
CASSYGDRAGDTQYF
TGTGCCAGCAGCTATGGGGACAGGGCCGGAGATACGCAGTATTTT
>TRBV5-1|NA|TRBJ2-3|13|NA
CASSLAGTDTQYF
TGCGCCAGCAGCTTGGCAGGCACAGATACGCAGTATTTT
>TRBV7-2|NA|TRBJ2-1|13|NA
CASSPRVAGEQFF
TGTGCCAGCAGCCCCAGGGTAGCTGGAGAGCAGTTCTTC
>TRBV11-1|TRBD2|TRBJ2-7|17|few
CASSLGDHSGSPYEQYF
TGTGCCAGCAGCTTAGGCGATCATAGCGGGTCGCCCTACGAGCAGTACTTC
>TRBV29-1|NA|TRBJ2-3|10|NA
CSLFSDTQYF
TGCAGCTTGTTCTCAGATACGCAGTATTTT
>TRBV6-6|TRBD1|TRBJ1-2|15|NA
CASSPNDRGYYGYTF
TGTGCCAGCAGTCCCAACGACAGGGGTTACTATGGCTACACCTTC